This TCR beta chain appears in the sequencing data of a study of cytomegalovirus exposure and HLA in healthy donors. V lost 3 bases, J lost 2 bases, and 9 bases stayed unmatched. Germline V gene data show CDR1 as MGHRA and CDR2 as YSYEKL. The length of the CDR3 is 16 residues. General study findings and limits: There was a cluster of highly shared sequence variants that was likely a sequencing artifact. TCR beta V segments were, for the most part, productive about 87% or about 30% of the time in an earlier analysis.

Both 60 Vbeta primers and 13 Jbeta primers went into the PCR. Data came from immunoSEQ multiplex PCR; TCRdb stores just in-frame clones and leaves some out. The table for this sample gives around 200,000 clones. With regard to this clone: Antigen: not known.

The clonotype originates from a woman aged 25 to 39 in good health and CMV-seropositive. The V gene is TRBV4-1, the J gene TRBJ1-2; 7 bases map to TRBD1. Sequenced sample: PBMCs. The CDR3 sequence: CASSQGDSPLNYGYTF. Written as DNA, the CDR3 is TGCGCCAGCAGCCAGGGGGACAGCCCTCTAAACTATGGCTACACCTTC.